This TCR beta chain was captured by sequencing in a study of blood T cell repertoires in COVID-19. Study processing details: How many nucleated cells were present was estimated from reference gene primer amplification. The protocol was immunoSEQ multiplex PCR, while the TCRdb copy is restricted to in-frame clones and leaves out a portion. V and J calls and clone size are as listed in that table; D and trimming were resolved from the DNA. The sample includes about 440,000 clones, around nine tenths seen only once; the top ten take under 2.5%. Participants, about 18 to 95 years old, spanned around 26 US areas. Participants' own reports of clinical history determined their cohort assignment. Germline values: CDR1 MNHEY, CDR2 SVGAGI. V lost 7 bases and J 2 bases, leaving 15 bases between the germline ends. The CDR3 runs to 15 residues.

This clonotype was sampled from a woman between 18 and 29 years old with acute COVID-19. Sequences were obtained from PBMCs or T cells enriched from blood (not recorded which). V is TRBV6-5 and J is TRBJ1-3, with D tentatively TRBD1 (5 bases). CDR3 region: CASIDPQGAGNTIYF. DNA of the CDR3: TGTGCCAGCATAGACCCACAAGGGGCTGGAAACACCATATATTTT.